This TCR beta chain was recovered during a study of shared clonotypes between healthy human individuals (dated by TCRdb to 2020 to 2021). About the study as a whole: The cohort comprised two women and a few men aged 18 to 49 years. Each donor's leukapheresis produced roughly between roughly 0.85 and 10 billion PBMCs. To increase sequencing depth and limit assay-specific biases, different laboratories used diverse techniques to prepare libraries and sequence TCR repertoires. For each donor, CD4 naive and CD4 memory were each given three plates, CD8 naive was given two plates, and CD8 memory was given one plate. To estimate repertoire size and how much clonotypes are shared between individuals, the study performed deep sequencing of blood TCR repertoires from five healthy adults. Results and caveats for the whole study, not just this receptor: Even with the large sequencing depth, rarefaction of the sorted-subset datasets indicated that sequencing was incomplete. Pairwise subsampling led to the expectation that sequencing depth would affect the degree of clonotype sharing among donors. Naive subsets generally had larger estimated clonotype richness than memory subsets. Because the study included a small number of donors, the genetic and exposure-history diversity represented was limited. Across a handful of donors, approximately 5% of naive CD4, roughly 3.5% of naive CD8, about 2.3% of memory CD4, and over 0.35% of memory CD8 clonotypes were shared. Higher generation probabilities were observed for clonotypes shared by all four sorted-subset donors than for non-shared clonotypes. Sampling was limited to blood, and TCR repertoires in tissue likely differ from TCR repertoires in blood.

CD8 naive samples consisted of CD45RO-negative cells that were positively selected for CCR7, yielding a CD45RA+CCR7+ population without TemRA cells. Donors were healthy HIV-negative adults with no recently reported acute infections or vaccinations. Every donor was a Caucasian adult residing in Nashville, Tennessee, USA. Blood was collected by leukapheresis, and PBMCs were isolated by Ficoll-Histopaque density gradient centrifugation and then cryopreserved in liquid nitrogen vapor phase. Analytical flow cytometry was used to check the purity and quantity of every magnetically sorted T cell population. From each sorted fraction, genomic DNA was isolated and quantified by UV absorbance on a Nanodrop 2000c. Points on this clone: The antigen it recognizes is unknown. The sample holds no much larger clone one base away, and base qualities are not on file.

Using the deep immunoSEQ assay, multiplex PCR amplified TCR CDR3 regions from genomic DNA. Extracted genomic DNA from each cell subset was distributed evenly across all wells of several immunoSEQ 96-well plates, and each plate was treated as a replicate. Each replicate PCR for sorted subsets received around 210 ng genomic DNA, equal to about 30,000 T cell genomes. Purified libraries were measured with a Qubit 3.0 fluorometer, size-checked on a Bioanalyzer 2100, and measured again with the KAPA Library Quantification kit. A separate single-read 150-cycle Illumina NextSeq 550 flow cell was used to sequence each immunoSEQ 96-well plate. Turning to the authors' computational methods: Because the immunoSEQ output included only junctional sequences and no quality scores, the filtering could not be the same as the filtering used for full-length reads. To assign V/J genes and CDR3, sequences were annotated against IMGT germline references using PyIR, a Python wrapper for IgBLAST v1.9. Any read was removed if the V/J assignment was weak (E-value above 1e-6), the CDR3 was missing, or the read contained stop codons, out-of-frame junctions, or ambiguous translated residues. V3J clonotypes were defined as sequences sharing an identical inferred V gene, J gene, and CDR3 amino acid sequence. Percentage overlap between repertoires was calculated by dividing the number of shared unique clonotypes by the size of the smaller repertoire. RTK rarefaction, the Chao1 estimator, and Recon v2.1 estimates of unobserved clonotypes were used to assess repertoire richness. OLGA was used to compute generation probabilities for all TCRbeta clonotypes that the gDNA method yielded from a handful of donors. TCRdb holds this immuneACCESS table with in-frame rearrangements only. Some clones are missing; in checked studies, unresolved V genes explain under half, and the rest has no known cause. From that table come the V and J calls and clone size; the DNA was used to work out D and trimming. This sample gives more than 2 million clones in total; 80% to 95% of them show up just once. The ten largest clones represent around 1.8% of the sample.

The CDR3 runs 17 residues from the cysteine to the phenylalanine. Of all the DNA, just the CDR3 is kept, 51 bases in frame from base 1. In the germline V gene (reference sequence), CDR1 corresponds to SGHNT and CDR2 to YYREEE. The junction shows trimming of 2 bases on V and 4 bases on J, plus 18 bases between the germline ends. Recombination joined TRBV5-4 with TRBJ2-2; the D call is tentative, TRBD1 or TRBD2, as each matches 6 bases. The clonotype comes from a young man in good health. Some clones in this sample may be carry-over from other donors' samples. The sample consisted of naive CD8+ T cells from PBMCs. Reading the label with the study, this specimen's cell subset or site is: CD45RA+CCR7+. The CDR3 sequence is CASSFYSGGEGTGELFF. The DNA is as follows: TGTGCCAGCAGCTTCTACTCCGGGGGCGAGGGCACCGGGGAGCTGTTTTTT.